A single T cell receptor beta chain is shown here with its context. This clonotype was found many times. Its antigen remains unidentified. There are no base qualities to consult, and no much larger clone falls within one base. The junction carries 11 bases between V and J, which are trimmed by 3 bases and 2 bases respectively. Measured from the cysteine to the phenylalanine, the CDR3 is 14 residues long. Only CDR3 DNA is held: 42 bases, read in frame from base 1. For CDR1 and CDR2, the germline V gene (reference sequence) lists DFQATT and SNEGSKA. Expansion of CD8+CD57+ cells had been shown by flow cytometry in the patients chosen for sequencing. Every patient had a diagnosis of severe acquired aplastic anemia based on International Study of Aplastic Anemia and Agranulocytosis and Camitta criteria. Patients had received no therapy at the time of blood sampling. In the study, sorted CD4+ and CD8+ blood T cells from patients with severe aplastic anemia and from healthy subjects underwent deep sequencing of TCR repertoires. In the USA, patient enrollment took place under clinicaltrials.gov protocols 00001620, 01623167, 00001397, 00071045, 00081523 and 00961064. Ficoll-Paque density gradient centrifugation was used to isolate peripheral blood mononuclear cells. CD4+ and CD8+ T cells were sorted by FACS or magnetic beads before DNA extraction.

The entry originates in a study of CD8+CD57+ T cells in acquired aplastic anemia (dated by TCRdb to the late 2010s). Describing the broader study: DNA extracted from sorted CD4+ and CD8+ cells had a mean of around 3.3 ug, with a range of 0.2 to 27.4 ug. CD8+CD57+ expansion was defined as a frequency above the mean frequency observed in healthy subjects.

Profiling of TCR beta VDJ combinations and CDR3 sequences used genomic DNA as the template. An Illumina HiSeq 2000 was the platform used for TCR repertoire sequencing. The source study handled its data this way. Repertoires were assessed using TRBV/TRBJ rearrangement plots, CDR3 size and DJ length profiles, and Simpson's diversity index. The most abundant DNA sequence in the deep sequencing data was taken as the immunodominant clone. CDR3 amino acid sequences were screened for sharing across subjects and compared with published repertoires and the VDJdb database. The public reads were reprocessed in TCRdb via fastp at Q25 and MiXCR, keeping in-frame beta chains. Records with the same CDR3 protein are collapsed into one entry carrying the most frequent genes and DNA. V and J calls and clone size were set by TCRdb, not the authors. Across this sample there are about 160,000 distinct CDR3 sequences, with roughly 48% seen only once. Approximately 3% of the sample belongs to the ten largest clones.

Beyond this particular receptor, the publication reports: Twenty-nine CD8+ CDR3 sequences were found in both patients and controls but appeared to be highly expressed in patients and within the immunodominant clones of the patients. CD8+ Simpson's diversity did not differ significantly between patients and healthy controls (P=0.060).

The sequencing sample was made of sorted CD4+, CD8+, or CD8+CD57+ T cells (not recorded which) from PBMCs. This TCR derives from a human donor with aplastic anemia. The receptor chain draws on TRBV20-1 and TRBJ2-1; TRBD2 could be the D gene, as 5 bases match. The DNA sequence reads TGCAGTGCTAGTAAGCGGATAACCTACAATGAGCAGTTCTTC. Its amino acids are CSASKRITYNEQFF.